A selection of T cell receptor beta chains follows, all from one sample in a study of OX40 agonist ivuxolimab in advanced cancers. Clones were read by immunoSEQ multiplex PCR, and TCRdb kept only the in-frame ones, dropping some. The sample consists of roughly 80,000 clones, approximately 86% of them appearing once. This material consisted of CD4+ or CD8+ T cells sorted from blood, taken in a trial of the OX40 agonist ivuxolimab. Source of these receptors: an adult with an advanced solid tumor such as melanoma, head and neck, liver or kidney cancer. Each CDR3 is given with its conserved first and last residue. A D gene is named only where the DNA matches it firmly. Some rows mark clone size as missing; the rest say once, few, many or name a class of expanded clone.

TRBJ2-7 | NA | TRBV11-2 | TRBD1 | CASSLRQGAGEQYF | TGTGCCAGCAGCCTCCGACAGGGGGCGGGCGAGCAGTACTTC
TRBJ2-5 | NA | TRBV11-2 | TRBD2 | CASSQLAGDEETQYF | TGTGCCAGCAGCCAACTAGCGGGAGATGAGGAGACCCAGTACTTC
TRBJ1-3 | NA | TRBV16 | NA | CASSPRTDPSGNTIYF | TGTGCCAGCAGCCCCCGGACAGACCCCTCTGGAAACACCATATATTTT
TRBJ2-1 | NA | TRBV28 | NA | CASTPPRYNEQFF | TGTGCCAGCACCCCTCCCAGGTACAATGAGCAGTTCTTC
TRBJ1-2 | NA | TRBV6-6 | NA | CASSNGQLYGYTF | TGTGCCAGCAGTAACGGACAGCTCTATGGCTACACCTTC
TRBJ2-7 | NA | TRBV5-1 | NA | CASSPRDTDYEQYF | TGCGCCAGCAGCCCCCGGGACACCGACTACGAGCAGTACTTC
TRBJ1-1 | NA | TRBV10-1 | NA | CASSDTAPEAFF | TGCGCCAGCAGTGATACAGCCCCTGAAGCTTTCTTT
TRBJ1-4 | NA | TRBV7-6 | TRBD1 | CASSHRGANEKLFF | TGTGCCAGCAGCCACAGGGGAGCTAATGAAAAACTGTTTTTT
TRBJ1-2 | NA | TRBV5-6 | NA | CASSLVAVYGYTF | TGTGCCAGCAGCTTGGTGGCTGTCTATGGCTACACCTTC
TRBJ2-6 | NA | TRBV9 | NA | CASSETGVSGANVLTF | TGTGCCAGCAGCGAAACAGGAGTCTCTGGGGCCAACGTCCTGACTTTC
TRBJ1-2 | NA | TRBV28 | TRBD1 | CASSLTGSRGYTF | TGTGCCAGCAGCTTGACAGGGAGCAGGGGCTACACCTTC
TRBJ2-2 | NA | TRBV18 | TRBD2 | CASSPSVRTSGGELFF | TGTGCCAGCTCACCGTCGGTTCGCACTAGCGGCGGGGAGCTGTTTTTT
TRBJ1-1 | NA | TRBV5-1 | TRBD1 | CASSRDSNTEAFF | TGCGCCAGCAGCCGGGACAGCAACACTGAAGCTTTCTTT
TRBJ2-2 | NA | TRBV28 | NA | CASSFSQQNTGELFF | TGTGCCAGCAGTTTTAGCCAGCAGAACACCGGGGAGCTGTTTTTT
TRBJ1-1 | NA | TRBV6-6 | NA | CASRNRRSEAFF | TGTGCCAGCAGGAACAGGAGATCTGAAGCTTTCTTT
TRBJ1-4 | NA | TRBV25-1 | NA | CASSASRDGKLFF | TGTGCCAGCAGTGCTTCCAGGGACGGAAAACTGTTTTTT
TRBJ1-5 | NA | TRBV6-1 | NA | CASSQTVSNQPQHF | TGTGCCAGCAGCCAGACAGTAAGCAATCAGCCCCAGCATTTT
TRBJ1-4 | NA | TRBV7-2 | NA | CASSPRGAGRTNEKLFF | TGTGCCAGCAGCCCAAGAGGTGCGGGGCGGACTAATGAAAAACTGTTTTTT
TRBJ1-4 | once | TRBV7-2 | TRBD1 | CASSLGGQGDEKLFF | TGTGCCAGCAGCTTAGGTGGACAGGGGGATGAAAAACTGTTTTTT
TRBJ1-1 | NA | TRBV5-8 | NA | CASSFGGLIVEAFF | TGTGCCAGCAGCTTCGGGGGGCTTATCGTTGAAGCTTTCTTT
TRBJ2-7 | NA | TRBV13 | TRBD1 | CASSKVRGLEQYF | TGTGCCAGCAGCAAAGTAAGGGGGCTTGAGCAGTACTTC
TRBJ2-5 | NA | TRBV2 | TRBD1 | CASSDRTGPGETQYF | TGTGCCAGCAGTGACAGGACAGGGCCAGGAGAGACCCAGTACTTC
TRBJ1-5 | NA | TRBV28 | NA | CASSSPTASNQPQHF | TGTGCCAGCAGTTCCCCCACGGCGAGCAATCAGCCCCAGCATTTT
TRBJ1-5 | NA | TRBV19 | TRBD1 | CASSPRTGQHSNQPQHF | TGTGCCAGTAGTCCCAGGACAGGGCAGCATAGCAATCAGCCCCAGCATTTT
TRBJ2-1 | NA | TRBV19 | NA | CASSIRRGDEQFF | TGTGCCAGTAGTATAAGAAGGGGGGATGAGCAGTTCTTC
TRBJ2-3 | NA | TRBV7-2 | NA | CASSFGGQDTQYF | TGTGCCAGCAGCTTTGGGGGGCAAGATACGCAGTATTTT
TRBJ2-3 | few | TRBV5-1 | NA | CASSLGDGPPTDTQYF | TGCGCCAGCAGCTTGGGGGACGGACCACCCACAGATACGCAGTATTTT
TRBJ1-5 | NA | TRBV12-5 | TRBD1 | CASGPGQVGNQPQHF | TGTGCTAGTGGCCCGGGACAGGTAGGCAATCAGCCCCAGCATTTT
TRBJ1-6 | few | TRBV7-8 | NA | CASSLNPFNSPLHF | TGTGCCAGCAGCTTAAACCCCTTTAATTCACCCCTCCACTTT
TRBJ2-2 | once | TRBV4-3 | NA | CASSPTGTSTGELFF | TGCGCCAGCAGCCCCACCGGGACTTCCACCGGGGAGCTGTTTTTT
TRBJ2-2 | NA | TRBV4-3 | NA | CASSHGPEGNTGELFF | TGCGCCAGCAGCCATGGCCCCGAGGGGAACACCGGGGAGCTGTTTTTT
TRBJ1-5 | NA | TRBV10-3 | NA | CAISDRVDNQPQHF | TGTGCCATCAGTGATAGGGTGGACAATCAGCCCCAGCATTTT
TRBJ2-4 | NA | TRBV27 | TRBD2 | CASSSLGGGRGKNIQYF | TGTGCCAGCAGTTCCCTCGGGGGGGGTAGGGGCAAAAACATTCAGTACTTC
TRBJ2-3 | NA | TRBV27 | TRBD2 | CASSWTSGNSDTQYF | TGTGCCAGCAGTTGGACTAGCGGGAATTCGGATACGCAGTATTTT
TRBJ2-1 | once | TRBV9 | TRBD2 | CASSVATSVYNEQFF | TGTGCCAGCAGCGTAGCTACTAGCGTTTACAATGAGCAGTTCTTC
TRBJ1-1 | NA | TRBV18 | NA | CASSYKTEAFF | TGTGCCAGCTCATATAAGACTGAAGCTTTCTTT
TRBJ1-2 | NA | TRBV5-4 | NA | CASSERRTNYGYTF | TGTGCCAGCAGCGAAAGGCGCACTAACTATGGCTACACCTTC